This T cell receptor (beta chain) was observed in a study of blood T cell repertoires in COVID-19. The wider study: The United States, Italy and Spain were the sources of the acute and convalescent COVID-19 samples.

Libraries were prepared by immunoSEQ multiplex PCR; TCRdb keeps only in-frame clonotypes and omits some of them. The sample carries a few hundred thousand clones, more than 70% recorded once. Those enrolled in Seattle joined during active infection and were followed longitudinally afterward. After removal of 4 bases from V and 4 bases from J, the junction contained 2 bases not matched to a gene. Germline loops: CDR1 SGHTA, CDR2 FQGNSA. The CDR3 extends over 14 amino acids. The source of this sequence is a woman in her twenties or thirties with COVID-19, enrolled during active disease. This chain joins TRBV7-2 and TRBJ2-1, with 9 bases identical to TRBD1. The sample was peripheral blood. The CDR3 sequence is CASSWGTGYNEQFF. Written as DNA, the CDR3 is TGTGCCAGCAGCTGGGGGACAGGGTACAATGAGCAGTTCTTC.